Reported below is one TCR beta chain. Germline and junction disagree at one end, which may indicate a read error. The germline V gene encodes CDR1 MNHEY and CDR2 SMNVEV (reference sequence). The CDR3 extends over 16 amino acids. The source of the sample is a study of blood T cell repertoires in COVID-19. In the original processing: Nucleated cell number was recorded as an estimate derived from reference gene primer amplification. Sequencing was performed with immunoSEQ multiplex PCR; in TCRdb, only in-frame clones are kept and a portion is missing. Clonal size and the V and J genes are those of that table, whereas D and trimming came from the DNA. The sample holds under 250,000 clones, 83% seen once.

The clonotype was recovered from a human donor in a cohort sampled during active COVID-19. The sequenced sample was peripheral blood. The chain couples TRBV27 to TRBJ1-2; TRBD1 is a possible D gene (6 bases). This CDR3 is CASSLLGSAGDYRYTF. Here the CDR3 DNA reads TGTGCCAGCAGTTTATTAGGGTCGGCAGGGGACTATCGCTACACCTTC.